These 5 T cell receptor beta chains were all obtained from the same sample, sequenced in a study of blood T cell repertoires in COVID-19. Repertoires were generated with immunoSEQ multiplex PCR, while TCRdb's copy carries only in-frame clones and drops some. The sample holds some 260,000 clones; approximately 88% are singletons and the top ten take about 0.65%. Sequenced sample: peripheral blood. The receptors stem from a human donor in a cohort sampled during active COVID-19.

The chain joins TRBV27 to TRBJ1-1, with D unresolved. The V end was cut by 0 bases, the J end by 4 bases, with 12 bases between. CDR1 is MNHEY and CDR2 is SMNVEV in the germline V gene (reference sequence). This CDR3 region has 15 residues. The CDR3 here is CASSLSGRIFTEAFF. The CDR3 DNA follows: TGTGCCAGCAGTTTATCGGGCAGGATATTCACTGAAGCTTTCTTT.

This clone was observed a few times. The chain links TRBV7-9 to TRBJ2-7, with D unresolved. Trimming removed 5 bases at V and 7 bases at J, with 15 bases between. CDR1 is SEHNR, CDR2 FQNEAQ, per germline (reference sequence). This CDR3 comprises 13 residues. DNA for the CDR3: TGTGCCAGCAGCCGGCCCCAGACGGAGGAGCAGTACTTC. Protein sequence: CASSRPQTEEQYF.

This chain connects TRBV12-3 or TRBV12-4 to TRBJ2-7; no clear D. The V end was cut by 6 bases, the J end by 0 bases, with 6 bases between. The CDR3 covers 12 residues. The CDR3: CASSRVSYEQYF. In DNA, the CDR3 is TGTGCCAGCAGCCGAGTCTCCTACGAGCAGTACTTC.

The gene calls are TRBV19 and TRBJ1-2; D perhaps matches TRBD1 (5 bases). Germline values: CDR1 LNHDA, CDR2 SQIVND (reference sequence). V was pared by 0 bases and J by 7 bases, with 12 bases between. The CDR3 is made up of 14 amino acids. The CDR3 protein is CASSIEAGHGGYTF. CDR3 in DNA: TGTGCCAGTAGTATAGAGGCGGGGCACGGTGGCTACACCTTC. The full variable domain, rest sourced from reference TRBV19 and TRBJ1-2, is DGGITQSPKYLFRKEGQNVTLSCEQNLNHDAMYWYRQDPGQGLRLIYYSQIVNDFQKGDIAEGYSVSREKKESFPLTVTSAQKNPTAFYLCASSIEAGHGGYTFGSGTRLTVV.

The J gene is TRBJ2-7, the V gene TRBV6-5; 8 bases match TRBD2. The germline V gene has CDR1 MNHEY and CDR2 SVGAGI. The CDR3 sequence is 16 residues long. Trimming took 0 bases from V and 3 from J; bases not matched to a gene: 7. CDR3 nucleotide sequence: TGTGCCAGCAGTTACTCGACCCGCGGGGGGCTCTACGAGCAGTACTTC. It is translated as CASSYSTRGGLYEQYF.